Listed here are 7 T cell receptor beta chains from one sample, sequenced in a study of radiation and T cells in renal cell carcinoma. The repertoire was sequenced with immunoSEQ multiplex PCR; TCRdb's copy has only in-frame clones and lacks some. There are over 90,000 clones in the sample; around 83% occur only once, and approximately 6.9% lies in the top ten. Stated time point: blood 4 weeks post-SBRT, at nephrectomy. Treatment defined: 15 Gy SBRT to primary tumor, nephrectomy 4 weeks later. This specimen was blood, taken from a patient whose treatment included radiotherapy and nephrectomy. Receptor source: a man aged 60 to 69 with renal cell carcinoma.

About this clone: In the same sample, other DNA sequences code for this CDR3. CDR3 protein: CASSFGYEQYF. The CDR3 bases are TGTGCCAGCAGTTTCGGCTACGAGCAGTACTTC. V is TRBV27 and J is TRBJ2-7; no clear D. CDR3 length: 11 residues. The germline V and J ends were trimmed by 3 bases and 3 bases, with 3 bases remaining between them. CDR1 is MNHEY and CDR2 is SMNVEV in the germline V gene (reference sequence).

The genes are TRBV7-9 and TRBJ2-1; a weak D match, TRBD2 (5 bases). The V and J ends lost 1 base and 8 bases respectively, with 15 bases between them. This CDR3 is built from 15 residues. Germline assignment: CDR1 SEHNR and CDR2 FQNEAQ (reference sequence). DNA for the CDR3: TGTGCCAGCAGCTTAGTAATGGCTATCGGGGATGAGCAGTTCTTC. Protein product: CASSLVMAIGDEQFF.

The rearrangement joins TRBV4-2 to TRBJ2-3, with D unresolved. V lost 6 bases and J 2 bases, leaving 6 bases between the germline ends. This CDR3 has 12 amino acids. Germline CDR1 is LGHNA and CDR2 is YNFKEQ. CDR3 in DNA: TGTGCCAGCAGGGCCCCCACAGATACGCAGTATTTT. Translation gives CASRAPTDTQYF.

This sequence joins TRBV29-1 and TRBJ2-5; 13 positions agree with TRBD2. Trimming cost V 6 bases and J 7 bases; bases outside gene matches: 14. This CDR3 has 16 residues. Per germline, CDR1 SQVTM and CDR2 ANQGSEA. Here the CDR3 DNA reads TGCAGCGTCCCCAAGGGAACTAGCGGGAGGGAAGCGACCCAGTACTTC. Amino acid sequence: CSVPKGTSGREATQYF. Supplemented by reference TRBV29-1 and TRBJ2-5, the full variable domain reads SAVISQKPSRDICQRGTSLTIQCQVDSQVTMMFWYRQQPGQSLTLIATANQGSEATYESGFVIDKFPISRPNLTFSTLTVSNMSPEDSSIYLCSVPKGTSGREATQYFGPGTRLLVL.

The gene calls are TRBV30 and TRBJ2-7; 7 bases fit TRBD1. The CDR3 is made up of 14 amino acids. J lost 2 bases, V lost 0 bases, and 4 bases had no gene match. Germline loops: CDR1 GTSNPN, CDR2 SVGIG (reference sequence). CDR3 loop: CAWSVSGGPYEQYF. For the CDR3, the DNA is TGTGCCTGGAGTGTATCAGGGGGACCCTACGAGCAGTACTTC.

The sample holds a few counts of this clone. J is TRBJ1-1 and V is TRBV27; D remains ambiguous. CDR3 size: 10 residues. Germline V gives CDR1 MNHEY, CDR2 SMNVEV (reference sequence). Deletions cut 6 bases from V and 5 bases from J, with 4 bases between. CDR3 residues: CASRGTEAFF. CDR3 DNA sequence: TGTGCCAGCAGGGGTACTGAAGCTTTCTTT.

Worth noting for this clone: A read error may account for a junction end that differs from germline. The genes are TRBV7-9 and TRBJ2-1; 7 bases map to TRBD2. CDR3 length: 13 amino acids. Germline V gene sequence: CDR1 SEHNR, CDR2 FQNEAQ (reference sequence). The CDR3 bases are TGCGCCAGCAGCCACGCGGGAGCGGATGAGCAGTTCTTC. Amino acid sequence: CASSHAGADEQFF.